Sequencing of this T cell receptor (beta chain) was carried out in a study of T cell responses to AZD1222 COVID-19 vaccine. General study points: Reports indicate that nearly half of spike-specific TCRs are directed at unmutated variant regions. Clonal diversity was possibly underestimated, and white British individuals and females predominated among donors.

On this clone: The target antigen is unknown.

This CDR3 is built from 15 residues. Per germline, CDR1 MDHEN and CDR2 SYDVKM. J lost 0 bases, V lost 8 bases, and 3 bases had no gene match. Here immunoSEQ multiplex PCR was the method, and the copy in TCRdb shows in-frame clones only, minus some. The sample includes 100,000 to 150,000 clones, about 93% of them seen just once. This chain joins TRBV28 and TRBJ2-5; 13 bases are shared with TRBD2. This clonotype was sampled from an adult in good health. This specimen was peripheral blood, taken on day 0 of AZD1222 vaccination. CDR3 DNA sequence: TGTGCCAGCCGGACTAGCGGGAGCGACCAAGAGACCCAGTACTTC. Amino acid sequence: CASRTSGSDQETQYF. The variable domain in full, completed from reference TRBV28 and TRBJ2-5, reads DVKVTQSSRYLVKRTGEKVFLECVQDMDHENMFWYRQDPGLGLRLIYFSYDVKMKEKGDIPEGYSVSREKKERFSLILESASTNQTSMYLCASRTSGSDQETQYFGPGTRLLVL.